Included here is one T cell receptor beta chain sequence, with context. This receptor's antigen is unknown. It has no much larger one-base neighbor in the sample; base qualities were not kept. Libraries came from the immunoSEQ multiplex PCR assay. A mixture of 60 forward primers for TCR Vbeta segments and 13 reverse primers for TCR Jbeta segments was used in the multiplex PCR. The CDR3 region of rearranged TCR beta genes was amplified from genomic DNA with a multiplex PCR assay. The amplified TCR beta libraries were sequenced on the Illumina HiSeq System as 87-base-pair reads. The study's own analysis went as follows. A later analysis tallied roughly 76 million unique TCR beta chains across the 700 or so repertoires, and around 10 million of those chains were shared by two or more donors. Raw reads were error-corrected and collapsed into unique sequences by a nearest-neighbor algorithm in which closely related sequences were merged to remove PCR and sequencing errors. CDR3 sequences were aligned to IMGT reference sequences to assign V, D and J gene segments. For a sequence to be retained, at least a six-nucleotide match to both a V gene segment and a J gene segment was required. Rearrangements were classified as productive when the CDR3 lacked stop codons and remained in frame with V and J, and all other rearrangements were classified as non-productive. Following IMGT convention, CDR3 was defined as the stretch from the second conserved V-encoded cysteine up to the conserved J-encoded phenylalanine. The earlier analysis of more than 450 of the donors excluded sequences that lacked an unambiguous match to a single V gene segment. An earlier analysis of almost 600 of the donors classified V segments as functional when productive rearrangements were above 56.7% and as segregating when the standard deviation between donors was above 5%. A statistical classification framework was developed to diagnose cytomegalovirus status using the catalog of TCR beta chain sequences. In a later analysis, V and J genes were assigned by comparing TCR nucleotide sequences against IMGT/GENE-DB human TR gene sequences. The TCRdist pipeline was used in a later analysis to assign CDR3 sequences and most-parsimonious VDJ recombination scenarios. A later analysis defined each TCR beta chain by its CDR3 amino acid sequence plus V-gene family, and excluded reads lacking a unique V-gene family. In a later analysis, a few hundred highly shared, low-generation-probability nucleotide sequences were removed to address suspected cross-contamination and a sequencing artifact. In a later analysis, a clonal expansion index for each public chain was calculated from normalized within-repertoire ranks of inferred template counts. A later analysis computed generation probabilities with a VDJ recombination model fitted to out-of-frame rearrangements, and checked the results against IGoR. A later analysis scored TCR-TCR, TCR-HLA and TCR-CMV co-occurrence with hypergeometric tests, applying a repertoire-size bias correction to TCR pairs. To estimate false discovery rates, a later analysis permuted the HLA or CMV assignments 20 times. A later analysis grouped co-occurring TCRs with DBSCAN, adding TCRdist sequence similarity when clustering within HLA-allele-positive subsets. Repertoires with fewer than 30,000 or more than 120,000 public chains, plus five repertoires with anomalous nucleotide sharing, were excluded from co-occurrence clustering. TCRdb provides this immuneACCESS table in a form limited to in-frame rearrangements. Some clones are lacking; in checked studies, under half of them reflect an unresolved V gene, and why the rest are absent is not known. The V and J calls and the clone size are those of that table, but D and trimming were determined from the DNA. Recorded for this sample are 100,000 to 150,000 clones; over 75% of them occurred a single time. The ten top clones hold about 4.3% of the sample.

The source of the sample is a study of cytomegalovirus exposure and HLA in healthy donors (dated by TCRdb to the late 2010s). Turning to the overall study: According to an earlier analysis of several hundred of the donors, about 179 million T cells yielded over 90 million unique TCR beta sequences and approximately 280 Gb of sequence data. Four to six DR-DQ haplotypes were handled as single units for association and clustering, since linkage in the cohort was strong. Class I and class II HLA loci were covered by the typing at four-digit resolution. The later analysis used no new phenotypic data to find candidate immune exposures, relying instead on TCR beta sequences and their occurrence across donors. The number of donors typed differed by locus, with 629-630 for A, B, C, DRB1 and DQB1, around 500 for DQA1, about 610 for DPA1, and roughly 450 for DPB1. The study used immunosequencing to profile the T cell repertoires of 670 or so subjects and linked those repertoires to cytomegalovirus serostatus. All discovery cohort repertoires had been generated using a single sequencing platform. About 300 gigabases of sequencing data and around 80 million unique TCR sequences made up an early release that covered under 750 HLA-typed donors. On average, about 240,000 unique TCR beta nucleotide sequences were sequenced per donor among several hundred genotyped donors of the cohort, with 15% to 20% of those sequences being non-productive. An earlier analysis of 587 of the donors used high-throughput TCR beta sequencing to judge whether each TCR beta V gene segment behaved as functional or pseudogenic. Genome-wide SNP genotypes for about 65% of the roughly 670 donors were used in a later genetic analysis, which treated that subset as a discovery cohort. Besides the first cohort of hundreds of subjects, a separate validation cohort made up of roughly 130 different subjects was used. A later analysis re-examined previously published TCR beta repertoires from several hundred donors and added high-resolution HLA genotyping to investigate patterns of TCR occurrence. The genetic ancestry cluster associated with self-reported Caucasian donors included 81% of the roughly 360 genotyped donors. Donor age, sex, ethnicity and CMV serostatus were collected together with the repertoire data. The aim of the study was to test whether cataloging public T cell receptors could identify signatures of past pathogen exposure. To predict cytomegalovirus infection status, the study combined high-throughput TCR immunosequencing, statistical association of individual TCRs with disease status, and machine learning.

On the study overall, not on this receptor specifically: In a later analysis, 16,951 TCR beta sequences were associated with specific HLA alleles at a false discovery rate of 0.05. Some IMGT-functional V segments, including TRBV6-2 and TRBV6-3, could not be told apart with the 87-base-pair reads, so those segments were excluded. Presence/absence analyses assumed roughly uniform sequencing depth across donors, an assumption that may not hold. Most TCR sequences were seen in very few donors, while some public TCRs were found in many individuals. In a later genetic analysis, a missense DCLRE1C variant was associated with V-gene and J-gene trimming of TCR beta chains, and the association was replicated in an independent cohort. About 17 rarely observed V segments, including chromosome 9 orphons, were excluded from the earlier analysis of several hundred of the donors because counts were too low. According to a later genetic analysis, donors in an Asian-associated ancestry cluster had fewer N-insertions in productive TCRs than the approximately 670-donor mean. In an earlier analysis of around 500 of the donors, most TCR beta V segments appeared in productive rearrangements about 87% or about 30% of the time, broadly matching IMGT annotations. A further reported finding was that TCR beta sequences accurately predicted the HLA-A and HLA-B alleles for most subjects in the first cohort. Assigning TCR associations to individual alleles was difficult when HLA alleles, especially DR and DQ, strongly co-occurred. According to a later analysis, most CMV-associated TCR beta chains appeared to be HLA-restricted, and the HLA associations seemed to be driven largely by CMV exposure. The classifier was reported to diagnose cytomegalovirus status with high specificity and sensitivity in both the original and validation cohorts. In a later analysis, the rate of TCR association differed among HLA loci, with DRB1 alleles having the most associated TCRs and HLA-C alleles having the fewest. Correlated functional status among segregating V segments might be attributable to linkage disequilibrium, but an unknown experimental factor could not be ruled out. This cohort had only TCR beta chains sequenced, and the lack of alpha or paired-chain data limited which features could be detected. In vitro tests confirmed that a few of the cytomegalovirus-associated TCR beta chains recognize cytomegalovirus antigens. The study gave a list of 150 to 200 TCR beta chains associated with cytomegalovirus. Because HLA typing was unavailable for some donors at each locus, only the typed subset was used in association tests. A group of highly shared sequence variants was considered likely to be a technical artifact of the sequencing pipeline. The authors suggested that the approach could potentially be generalized to other disease states and immunological phenotypes. For the cohort, immune exposure information was limited to CMV serostatus. According to a later analysis, parvovirus B19, influenza, CMV and Epstein-Barr virus appeared linked to several top co-occurrence clusters. Compared with equally common non-associated chains, HLA-associated TCR beta chains in a later analysis were more clonally expanded and had lower generation probabilities.

The cohort consisted of 666 healthy bone marrow donors. At the time of sampling, every cohort member was nominally healthy, though immune exposures that went unrecorded were likely present. The donor tested CMV seropositive and was one of the 289 seropositive cohort members. Every donor gave a peripheral blood sample, and the peripheral blood mononuclear cells from that sample were used for TCR beta sequencing. The Qiagen DNeasy Blood Extraction Kit was used to extract genomic DNA from the blood cell samples. CDR1 SGHNT and CDR2 YYREEE are derived from the germline V gene (reference sequence). Spanning cysteine to phenylalanine, the CDR3 consists of 13 amino acids. The entry retains the CDR3 DNA only, 39 bases that are in frame from base 1.

The sequence derives from a male donor in good health and CMV-seropositive. The rearranged segments are TRBV5-4 and TRBJ2-7, with no reliable assignment of the D segment. Source material: PBMCs. The base sequence is TGTGTTTGCAAGCAAGACGCGGCATACGAGCAGTACTTC. Its protein reads: CVCKQDAAYEQYF.